This T cell receptor beta chain was sequenced for a study of shared clonotypes between healthy human individuals. Findings and limits, study-wide: A handful of donors showed sharing of approximately 5% of naive CD4 clonotypes. The study's rarefaction showed incomplete sorted-subset sequencing despite large depth.

Execution of the assay was at deep level. The repertoire was sequenced with immunoSEQ multiplex PCR; TCRdb's copy has only in-frame clones and lacks some. Of around 510,000 clones listed, roughly 95% are singletons. CDR1 MNHEY and CDR2 SVGAGI come from the germline V gene. With 2 bases clipped from V and 7 bases from J, the junction kept 9 bases outside the gene matches. CDR3 size: 15 residues. On this clone itself: Its antigen is not identified.

V and J are TRBV6-5 and TRBJ2-5; 8 nucleotides agree with TRBD2. Input material: naive CD4+ T cells sorted from blood. Subset meaning: CD45RA+ positively selected. This sequence originates from a woman aged 25 to 45 in good health. The CDR3 sequence: CASSYGIGAGGTQYF. The CDR3 DNA is TGTGCCAGCAGTTACGGTATCGGGGCGGGAGGGACCCAGTACTTC.